Shown below are 15 T cell receptor beta chains from a single sample sequenced in a study of T cell responses to AZD1222 COVID-19 vaccine (dated by TCRdb to about 2021). The time point label, as the study defines it: about 28 days (+/-7) after the second vaccine dose. The treatment or condition tag for this specimen amounts to: meningococcal conjugate vaccine given as trial control. Library preparation used the immunoSEQ multiplex PCR assay. The table was pulled from immuneACCESS by TCRdb, which kept in-frame rearrangements only. Such tables lose some clones; where checked, under half of the loss comes from unresolved V genes, and the rest has no known cause. For this sample the table gives about 66,000 clones, of which around 89% were detected only once. About 5% of the sample is taken by the ten largest. The starting material was peripheral blood, obtained 28 days after the second dose of the MenACWY control vaccine. The receptors shown here come from an adult who received the MenACWY meningococcal vaccine as a control.

The chain couples TRBV10-3 to TRBJ2-1, with 8 bases that match TRBD2. Trimming removed 6 bases from V and 2 bases from J; junction bases left unmatched: 6. Germline loops: CDR1 ENHRY, CDR2 SYGVKD. The CDR3 has 15 amino acids. This chain's CDR3 is CAIRPTSGTYNEQFF. The CDR3 region has the DNA TGTGCCATCAGACCTACTAGCGGTACCTACAATGAGCAGTTCTTC.

The chain has TRBV28 and TRBJ2-7; 11 bases match TRBD2. The CDR3 totals 14 residues. Trimming at V came to 6 bases and at J to 7 bases, leaving 8 bases not matched to a gene. CDR1 MDHEN and CDR2 SYDVKM come from the germline V gene. The CDR3 here is CASRSSGRAGEQYF. In DNA form, the CDR3 reads TGTGCCAGCAGAAGTAGCGGGAGGGCCGGAGAGCAGTACTTC. The entire variable domain, with the rest obtained from reference TRBV28 and TRBJ2-7, is as follows: DVKVTQSSRYLVKRTGEKVFLECVQDMDHENMFWYRQDPGLGLRLIYFSYDVKMKEKGDIPEGYSVSREKKERFSLILESASTNQTSMYLCASRSSGRAGEQYFGPGTRLTVT.

This chain links TRBV5-1 with TRBJ2-7; D not certain. This CDR3 is built from 16 residues. Looked up from germline, CDR1 is SGHRS and CDR2 is YFSETQ. V was trimmed by 0 bases and J by 0 bases, leaving 13 bases between them. CDR3 amino acids: CASSLAVPLNSYEQYF. CDR3 sequence (DNA): TGCGCCAGCAGCTTGGCTGTCCCTCTCAACTCCTACGAGCAGTACTTC.

This clone was picked up one time. V gene TRBV11-2 combines with J gene TRBJ1-1; D call uncertain. CDR1 is SGHAT and CDR2 is FQNNGV in the germline V gene. The V end was cut by 2 bases, the J end by 6 bases, with 10 bases between. The CDR3 runs 13 residues. The CDR3 reads CASSLYSHPEAFF. The CDR3 DNA is TGTGCCAGCAGCTTATACAGCCACCCTGAAGCTTTCTTT.

The chain carries TRBV6-5 and TRBJ2-7; TRBD1 matches 10 bases. After removal of 2 bases from V and 4 bases from J, the junction contained 8 bases not matched to a gene. This CDR3 has 16 residues. CDR1 MNHEY and CDR2 SVGAGI come from the germline V gene. DNA for the CDR3: TGTGCCAGCAGTTACGGGGGGACAGGGGCTTGGTACGAGCAGTACTTC. It specifies CASSYGGTGAWYEQYF.

The chain recombines TRBV14 with TRBJ1-1; 7 nucleotides line up with TRBD1. The CDR3 extends over 16 amino acids. From germline, CDR1 is SGHDN and CDR2 FVKESK. J lost 7 bases, V lost 2 bases, and 13 bases had no gene match. The CDR3: CASSQRGPGQPIEAFF. CDR3 in DNA: TGTGCCAGCAGCCAACGGGGACCGGGACAGCCCATTGAAGCTTTCTTT.

The chain has TRBV20-1 and TRBJ1-1, with D unresolved. Germline V gene data show CDR1 as DFQATT and CDR2 as SNEGSKA (reference sequence). V gave up 8 bases and J gave up 0 bases, with 7 bases separating them. The CDR3 loop spans 11 amino acids. CDR3 loop: CSSQVNTEAFF. The DNA of the CDR3 is TGCAGTTCTCAGGTGAACACTGAAGCTTTCTTT.

This clone appeared a few times. The rearrangement joins TRBV19 to TRBJ2-7; possibly TRBD1 or TRBD2 for D (5 bases each). Trimming stripped 4 bases from V and 2 bases from J, with 12 bases between. Germline CDR1 is LNHDA and CDR2 is SQIVND (reference sequence). The CDR3 spans 14 residues. CDR3 bases: TGTGCCAGTAGTACCCGGGACCGACCCTACGAGCAGTACTTC. Translated: CASSTRDRPYEQYF.

The genes are TRBV6-5 and TRBJ2-1; the D is unclear. The CDR3 spans 13 residues. With 7 bases removed from V and 2 bases from J, the gap between germline ends came to 9 bases. The germline V gene encodes CDR1 MNHEY and CDR2 SVGAGI. CDR3 amino acids: CASKGGAYNEQFF. Written as DNA, the CDR3 is TGTGCCAGCAAGGGTGGGGCCTACAATGAGCAGTTCTTC.

The chain uses TRBV6-5 and TRBJ1-2; D may be TRBD1 (6 bases). Germline V CDR1 and CDR2: MNHEY, SVGAGI. CDR3 size: 14 residues. The V end lost 4 bases, the J end lost 8 bases, and 17 bases lay between the germline ends. CDR3 in DNA: TGTGCCAGCAGTTCCCCGCAGGGGCGGTGGGGCTACACCTTC. Translation gives CASSSPQGRWGYTF.

This clone has only a few counts. For the CDR3, the DNA is TGTGCCAGCAGCTTAGGGGGTGGAGAGCAGTACTTC. Its translation is CASSLGGGEQYF. The rearrangement uses TRBV7-3 and TRBJ2-7; D tentatively fits TRBD1 or TRBD2 (5 bases each). Between the trimmed V and J ends, which lost 2 bases and 7 bases, there was a span of 9 bases. The CDR3 length is 12 residues. Germline V gene sequence: CDR1 SGHTA, CDR2 FQGTGA.

This chain links TRBV30 with TRBJ2-7; a possible D gene is TRBD1 (5 bases). Germline lookup yields CDR1 GTSNPN and CDR2 SVGIG (reference sequence). The CDR3 extends over 16 amino acids. V lost 2 bases and J lost 0, with 17 bases in between. In DNA form, the CDR3 reads TGTGCCTGGAGTTCTGGTAGGGGCGGAAGCTCCTACGAGCAGTACTTC. It specifies CAWSSGRGGSSYEQYF.

The rearrangement links TRBV27 to TRBJ1-1; D is ambiguous. Germline CDR1 is MNHEY and CDR2 is SMNVEV (reference sequence). Between the trimmed V and J ends, which lost 2 bases and 0 bases, there was a span of 16 bases. This CDR3 has 17 residues. The CDR3 DNA is TGTGCCAGCAGTTTAAAGGGAGGAGGGCTAATGAACACTGAAGCTTTCTTT. Residues: CASSLKGGGLMNTEAFF.

The rearrangement uses TRBV7-2 and TRBJ2-6; perhaps TRBD1 as D (6 bases). V was pared by 5 bases and J by 2 bases, with 13 bases between. The CDR3 extends over 16 amino acids. The germline V gene encodes CDR1 SGHTA and CDR2 FQGNSA. The CDR3 here is CASSGRGGPGANVLTF. CDR3 sequence (DNA): TGTGCCAGCAGCGGAAGAGGGGGACCTGGGGCCAACGTCCTGACTTTC. The whole variable domain, filled in from reference TRBV7-2 and TRBJ2-6, reads GAGVSQSPSNKVTEKGKDVELRCDPISGHTALYWYRQSLGQGLEFLIYFQGNSAPDKSGLPSDRFSAERTGGSVSTLTIQRTQQEDSAVYLCASSGRGGPGANVLTFGAGSRLTVL.

The gene calls are TRBV4-3 and TRBJ1-5; D gene uncertain. Trimming removed 0 bases at V and 7 bases at J, with 10 bases between. The length of the CDR3 is 14 residues. The germline gives CDR1 LGHNA, CDR2 YSLEER. This CDR3 reads CASSQDIQAQPQHF. The CDR3 DNA reads TGCGCCAGCAGCCAAGACATTCAGGCCCAGCCCCAGCATTTT.